This T cell receptor (beta chain) was identified during a study of long-term antiretroviral therapy in people with HIV (dated 2022 in TCRdb). About the study as a whole: The earliest samples were collected about a decade before the 2015 WHO recommendation for immediate ART, when ART was typically delayed until CD4 counts fell. A retrospective serial study tested whether ART initiation and durable HIV suppression were associated with changes in peripheral blood TRB repertoire composition and diversity. A total of over 150 cryopreserved PBMC samples came from 30 adults with confirmed HIV infection and were collected serially over a mean of roughly six years (range 1-12). Among the approximately 27 participants with HIV, eleven to twelve were female. No cross-contamination during QIAcube processing was shown when test extractions of a monoclonal T-cell line were performed alongside 30 to 40 polyclonal samples. On the study overall, not on this receptor specifically: At every time point, the repertoire was dominated by expanded TRB clones first identified before ART initiation, although this dominance fluctuated and, in many PLHIV, declined after ART. Samples dated from the mid-2000s to the late 2010s, and the ART regimens used may be less effective than current ones. CDR3 length ranges in HIV repertoires were narrower than in controls, and network structure suggested an antigen-experienced repertoire with only a slight naive shift after ART. Because pre-ART samples had limited cell numbers, profiling was done on unsorted PBMC rather than on sorted CD4+ and CD8+ T cells. Because PBMC availability was limited, only the TCR beta chain was sequenced, with no alpha chain pairing. Inferences about post-ART repertoire changes are limited because no data were available on ART adherence, viral resistance or therapy changes. Starting ART was linked to a significant rise in TRB diversity, yet even with long-term ART the diversity remained significantly lower than in transplant donor controls.

Notes on this clone: Its antigen specificity is not known. Base qualities were left out, and no much larger clone turns up one base away.

Sequencing of the TRB variable region was done with the immunoSEQ hsTCRB v3.0 assay at survey level resolution. The targeted TRB sequencing depth was about 40,000-55,000 T-cell genomes per sample. Pooled TRB libraries were sequenced on an Illumina MiSeq with a v3 150-cycle kit. Under the source paper's analysis protocol: Repertoire analysis was run in R within a reproducible Nextflow workflow that covered QC, data transformation and analysis. Custom analyses were implemented in LymphoSeq2, an R package for AIRR-Seq data exploration. Several samples that yielded fewer than 5000 total TRB sequences were excluded, so that approximately 200 HIV repertoires were analyzed. Among the approximately 190 retained HIV repertoires, about 59 were collected before ART initiation and some 130 were collected after ART initiation. Each repertoire was downsampled to 5000 TRB nucleotide sequences, and summary statistics were averaged across 100 downsampling iterations. The analysis kept only TRB sequences whose CDR3 regions were at least seven amino acids long. Two measures captured diversity: a Shannon entropy-derived clonality score and the Gini coefficient. Repertoire networks linked the top 5000 CDR3 amino acid sequences whenever two sequences differed by an edit distance of one. Antigen specificity groups and MHC restriction were predicted for TRB CDR3 amino acid sequences with GLIPH2. To flag known CMV, EBV, HIV or tissue antigen associations, CDR3 amino acid sequences were matched against VDJdb and McPAS-TCR. Pre-ART, post-ART and control groups were compared with Wilcoxon signed-rank tests and Holm-Bonferroni correction. Drawn from immuneACCESS, this table holds only the in-frame rearrangements with V and J called that TCRdb kept. Clones are partly lost; checked studies trace under half to an unresolved V gene and leave the rest unexplained. V and J calls and clone size come straight from that table; D and trimming were deduced from the DNA. This sample holds under 35,000 clones; about 90% were observed only once. The ten largest account for around 13% of the sample.

Participants were included only if at least one PBMC sample before ART initiation and at least two post-ART samples were available. Treatment was received in the United States of America by all participants with HIV. Cryopreserved samples of about 0.95-11 million PBMC were thawed and washed before DNA extraction. At the time of the earliest PBMC sample, participants with HIV were aged between about 20 and 60 years. PBMC samples from each participant spanned 1-4 timepoints before ART initiation and 2-8 timepoints after ART initiation, with a median of 7 samples. For every participant, serial HIV viral load, CD4+ T-cell count, ART history and demographic data were obtained. Genomic DNA was extracted from unsorted PBMC with a Qiagen kit on a QIAcube, with processing performed in batches of 12 samples. Between the V and J ends, shortened by 6 bases and 0 bases respectively, the junction contains 9 bases. The CDR3 sequence holds 14 residues, the cysteine and phenylalanine included. Just CDR3 DNA is preserved here, 42 bases in frame from base 1. As encoded in the germline V gene (reference sequence), CDR1 is MNHEY while CDR2 is SMNVEV.

The rearrangement joined TRBV27 to TRBJ2-4, with the D gene too uncertain to name. The source is a man younger than 35 with HIV. The sequenced sample was unsorted PBMCs, obtained 1.1 years after starting antiretroviral therapy. The DNA reads TGTGCCAGCAGCCTGTCCCTAGCCAAAAACATTCAGTACTTC. This is translated as CASSLSLAKNIQYF.